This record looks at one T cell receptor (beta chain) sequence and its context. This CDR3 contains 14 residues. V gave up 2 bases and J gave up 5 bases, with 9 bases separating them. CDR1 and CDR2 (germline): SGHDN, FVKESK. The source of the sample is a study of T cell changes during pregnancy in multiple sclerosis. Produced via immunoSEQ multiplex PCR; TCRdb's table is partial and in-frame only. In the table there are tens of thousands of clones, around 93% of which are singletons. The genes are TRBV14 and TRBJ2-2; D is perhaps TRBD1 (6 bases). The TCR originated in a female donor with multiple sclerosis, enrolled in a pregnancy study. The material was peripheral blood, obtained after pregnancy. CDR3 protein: CASSQLGATGELFF. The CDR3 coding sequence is TGTGCCAGCAGCCAACTGGGGGCGACCGGGGAGCTGTTTTTT.